These 28 T cell receptor beta chains share one sample of origin, sequenced in a study of cytomegalovirus exposure and HLA in healthy donors. With 60 Vbeta and 13 Jbeta primers, the PCR was carried out. Profiling relied on immunoSEQ multiplex PCR, and the TCRdb table lists in-frame clones only, not all of them. The sample lists tens of thousands of clones, around 80% seen once, with more than 2% in the top ten. Specimen: PBMCs. The receptors were gathered from a man in his thirties or forties in good health and CMV-seronegative.

The CDR3 nucleotides are TGTGCCAGCAGTCCAGGACAGGGCAAGACCCAGTACTTC. This gives the protein CASSPGQGKTQYF. The chain uses TRBV28 and TRBJ2-5; 8 bases map to TRBD1. CDR3 length: 13 residues. From germline, CDR1 is MDHEN and CDR2 SYDVKM. J was trimmed by 6 bases and V by 5 bases; bases with no gene match: 5. Complete variable domain (other parts from reference TRBV28 and TRBJ2-5): DVKVTQSSRYLVKRTGEKVFLECVQDMDHENMFWYRQDPGLGLRLIYFSYDVKMKEKGDIPEGYSVSREKKERFSLILESASTNQTSMYLCASSPGQGKTQYFGPGTRLLVL.

The CDR3 loop is CASSVFLTGTNRQEQFF. CDR3 sequence (DNA): TGTGCCAGCAGTGTATTTTTAACCGGGACTAACAGGCAAGAGCAGTTCTTC. V usage is TRBV6-1 and J usage is TRBJ2-1; 7 positions match TRBD2. CDR1 and CDR2 from the germline V gene are MNHNS and SASEGT. The CDR3 totals 17 residues. After removal of 4 bases from V and 10 bases from J, the junction contained 19 bases not matched to a gene.

The J gene is TRBJ2-7, the V gene TRBV7-3, with 9 positions matching TRBD1. Germline assignment: CDR1 SGHTA and CDR2 FQGTGA. The CDR3 is made up of 13 amino acids. V shed 2 bases, J shed 13 bases, and the junction held 9 bases outside the gene matches. In DNA form, the CDR3 reads TGTGCCAGCAGCTTACAAAGGACAGGGGTAATATACTTC. As protein: CASSLQRTGVIYF.

This rearrangement joins TRBV2 to TRBJ2-5, with 8 bases matching TRBD1. The CDR3 loop spans 15 amino acids. With V trimmed by 8 bases and J by 4 bases, 12 bases remained unmatched. CDR1 is SNHLY and CDR2 is FYNNEI in the germline V gene. In nucleotides, the CDR3 is TGTGCCAGCGGCGGGGTTTCAGGGACAGGAGAGACCCAGTACTTC. Its protein is CASGGVSGTGETQYF.

The chain carries TRBV27 and TRBJ2-1; D is possibly TRBD2 (5 bases). The ends were cut back, 5 bases at V and 4 bases at J, with 21 bases in the middle. Per germline, CDR1 MNHEY and CDR2 SMNVEV (reference sequence). The CDR3 loop spans 17 amino acids. The DNA for the CDR3 is TGTGCCAGCAGTCCCCTCCCCCTGGCGGGTGGGTACAATGAGCAGTTCTTC. As protein: CASSPLPLAGGYNEQFF.

The genes are TRBV6-5 and TRBJ1-1, with D perhaps TRBD1 (5 bases). Germline V gene lookup returns CDR1 MNHEY and CDR2 SVGAGI. The CDR3 sequence is 13 residues long. V was cut by 7 bases and J by 4 bases, with 13 bases left in between. CDR3 region: CASTPRGATEAFF. CDR3 in DNA: TGTGCCAGCACTCCTAGGGGTGCCACTGAAGCTTTCTTT.

This chain joins TRBV29-1 and TRBJ1-2; 7 positions match TRBD1. The CDR3 sequence is 14 residues long. Trimming took 3 bases from V and 3 from J; bases not matched to a gene: 7. CDR1 is SQVTM, CDR2 ANQGSEA, per germline. The CDR3 loop reads CSVEGRGGDYGYTF. CDR3 nucleotide sequence: TGCAGCGTTGAGGGGAGAGGGGGCGACTATGGCTACACCTTC.

This chain joins TRBV18 and TRBJ1-1; D remains unclear. This CDR3 has 13 amino acids. Trimming stripped 6 bases from V and 0 bases from J, with 8 bases between. CDR1 KGHSH and CDR2 LQKENI come from the germline V gene. The CDR3 bases are TGTGCCAGCTCTGAGGGAATGAACACTGAAGCTTTCTTT. This encodes CASSEGMNTEAFF.

This clone was picked up a small number of times. The chain links TRBV5-4 to TRBJ2-3; TRBD2 matches 9 bases. The CDR3 contains 15 residues. V trimming: 2 bases; J trimming: 2 bases; junction bases outside the gene matches: 3. Germline V CDR1 and CDR2: SGHNT, YYREEE (reference sequence). CDR3 amino acids: CASSLSGRNTDTQYF. The CDR3 coding sequence is TGTGCCAGCAGCTTAAGCGGGAGGAACACAGATACGCAGTATTTT. The full variable domain, its missing parts supplied by reference TRBV5-4 and TRBJ2-3, is ETGVTQSPTHLIKTRGQQVTLRCSSQSGHNTVSWYQQALGQGPQFIFQYYREEENGRGNFPPRFSGLQFPNYSSELNVNALELDDSALYLCASSLSGRNTDTQYFGPGTRLTVL.

This sequence joins TRBV7-9 and TRBJ2-7, with TRBD1 identical over 10 bases. This CDR3 spans 15 amino acids. Germline CDR1 SEHNR, CDR2 FQNEAQ (reference sequence). The V segment lost 5 bases and the J segment 2 bases; nucleotides outside the gene matches: 6. The CDR3 loop is CASSAQTGGTYEQYF. The CDR3 DNA reads as TGTGCCAGCAGCGCCCAGACAGGGGGCACCTACGAGCAGTACTTC.

The J gene is TRBJ2-2, the V gene TRBV7-9; a weak D match, TRBD1 (5 bases). The V and J ends lost 5 bases and 8 bases respectively, with 15 bases between them. The CDR3 has 14 residues. Germline V lookup: CDR1 SEHNR, CDR2 FQNEAQ (reference sequence). The CDR3 loop is CASSPRASGGELFF. The CDR3 DNA reads TGTGCCAGCAGCCCCCGGGCCTCAGGGGGGGAGCTGTTTTTT.

This clone was seen a single time. The chain recombines TRBV30 with TRBJ1-5; no firm D call. The germline gives CDR1 GTSNPN, CDR2 SVGIG (reference sequence). The CDR3 runs to 15 residues. V dropped 0 bases and J dropped 2 bases, with 11 bases sitting between them. CDR3 in amino acids: CAWSVTRPGNQPQHF. The CDR3 nucleotides read TGTGCCTGGAGTGTAACCAGGCCGGGCAATCAGCCCCAGCATTTT.

On this clone itself: One junction end does not reproduce the germline sequence, and a read error may be involved. The rearrangement links TRBV5-4 to TRBJ2-4; D is unresolved. The CDR3 is 16 residues long. Germline CDR1 and CDR2: SGHNT and YYREEE (reference sequence). CDR3 bases: TGTGCCAGCGGCTTTGACTCCTCCCTAGCCAAAAACATTCAGTACTTC. Translating gives CASGFDSSLAKNIQYF.

On this clone: This sample also contains other DNA sequences that code for the same CDR3. This sequence joins TRBV29-1 and TRBJ2-5; the match to TRBD1 covers 7 bases. This CDR3 is built from 12 residues. After removal of 5 bases from V and 4 bases from J, the junction contained 4 bases not matched to a gene. CDR1 and CDR2 (germline): SQVTM, ANQGSEA. The CDR3 here is CSVRQGLETQYF. The CDR3 region has the DNA TGCAGCGTTAGACAGGGTCTAGAGACCCAGTACTTC.

The chain carries TRBV19 and TRBJ2-7; 8 positions match TRBD1. The germline V gene encodes CDR1 LNHDA and CDR2 SQIVND (reference sequence). V shed 8 bases and J 3 bases; nucleotides not matched to a gene: 3. The CDR3 has 12 residues. CDR3 sequence: CASSGQGYEQYF. CDR3 coding DNA: TGTGCCAGTTCCGGACAGGGCTACGAGCAGTACTTC.

The chain combines TRBV7-2 with TRBJ2-5; the match to TRBD1 covers 7 bases. J gave up 11 bases and V 5 bases, and 17 bases lay outside the gene matches. The CDR3 length is 15 residues. Germline CDR1 reads SGHTA; CDR2 reads FQGNSA. CDR3 in DNA: TGTGCCAGCAGCCAGGACAGGATGGGTCTCTATGAGCAGTACTTC. Protein product: CASSQDRMGLYEQYF.

This clone showed up just once. The genes are TRBV6-4 and TRBJ2-2, with TRBD1 as a possible D gene (5 bases). CDR3 size: 16 residues. Germline-derived CDR1 and CDR2 are MRHNA and SNTAGT. Between the trimmed V and J ends, which lost 11 bases and 1 base, there was a span of 20 bases. The CDR3 loop reads CAGKKSGARNTGELFF. The CDR3 DNA is TGTGCCGGCAAAAAAAGTGGGGCCAGGAACACCGGGGAGCTGTTTTTT.

The chain is built from TRBV7-9 and TRBJ2-1, with D perhaps matching TRBD2 (5 bases). Germline CDR1 SEHNR, CDR2 FQNEAQ (reference sequence). Trimming took off 0 bases at V and 4 bases at J, with 7 bases between the two ends. This CDR3 is 14 amino acids long. CDR3 in amino acids: CASSLAGSYNEQFF. CDR3 in DNA: TGTGCCAGCAGCTTAGCGGGGAGTTACAATGAGCAGTTCTTC.

The genes are TRBV19 and TRBJ2-1; D unresolved. The V gene lost 3 bases and the J gene lost 3 bases, with 15 bases spanning the gap. The CDR3 has 16 amino acids. CDR1 is LNHDA, CDR2 SQIVND, per germline (reference sequence). CDR3 amino acids: CASSISLGSNYNEQFF. DNA for the CDR3: TGTGCCAGTAGTATCAGTTTGGGCTCCAACTACAATGAGCAGTTCTTC.

The chain has TRBV5-8 and TRBJ2-7, with 8 positions matching TRBD1. The V gene end was trimmed by 0 bases and the J gene end by 4 bases; junction bases not matched to a gene: 3. The CDR3 is 14 residues long. Germline V gene sequence: CDR1 SGHTS, CDR2 YDEGEE. CDR3 bases: TGTGCCAGCAGCTTGGGGACAGGGATATACGAGCAGTACTTC. The encoded protein is CASSLGTGIYEQYF. Filled out from reference TRBV5-8 and TRBJ2-7, the complete variable domain reads EAGVTQSPTHLIKTRGQQATLRCSPISGHTSVYWYQQALGLGLQFLLWYDEGEERNRGNFPPRFSGRQFPNYSSELNVNALELEDSALYLCASSLGTGIYEQYFGPGTRLTVT.

The count of this clone is one. The V and J genes are TRBV7-9 and TRBJ2-4; a possible D gene is TRBD1 (5 bases). The germline V and J ends were trimmed by 6 bases and 4 bases, with 13 bases remaining between them. This CDR3 is built from 14 residues. CDR1 is SEHNR and CDR2 is FQNEAQ in the germline V gene (reference sequence). The CDR3 DNA sequence: TGTGCCAGCAGTTCAGGGTATAGTAAAAACATTCAGTACTTC. Its protein is CASSSGYSKNIQYF.

This chain connects TRBV14 to TRBJ2-1; 14 bases map to TRBD2. This CDR3 spans 18 amino acids. V shed 4 bases and J 0 bases; nucleotides not matched to a gene: 5. Looked up from germline, CDR1 is SGHDN and CDR2 is FVKESK. CDR3 bases: TGTGCCAGCAGCCGGACTAGCGGGAGGCCGAGCTCCTACAATGAGCAGTTCTTC. This sequence encodes CASSRTSGRPSSYNEQFF.

This chain connects TRBV5-1 to TRBJ2-1; the D gene is possibly TRBD2 (5 bases). The CDR3 sequence is 15 residues long. Germline V gives CDR1 SGHRS, CDR2 YFSETQ. Trimming pared 6 bases from V and 0 bases from J, leaving 13 bases between. The CDR3 region is CASKELEGSYNEQFF. The CDR3 bases are TGCGCCAGCAAGGAATTAGAGGGCTCCTACAATGAGCAGTTCTTC.

This chain uses TRBV4-2 with TRBJ2-3; 11 nucleotides agree with TRBD2. V shed 3 bases, J shed 3 bases, and the junction held 11 bases outside the gene matches. The CDR3 runs to 18 residues. Germline CDR1 reads LGHNA; CDR2 reads YNFKEQ. The CDR3 DNA reads TGTGCCAGCAGCCACGGGCTAGCGGGGGGCTTAGGGACAGATACGCAGTATTTT. It specifies CASSHGLAGGLGTDTQYF.

V usage is TRBV25-1 and J usage is TRBJ1-2; D might be TRBD1 (6 bases). Germline V gene data show CDR1 as MGHDK and CDR2 as SYGVNS. The CDR3 loop spans 11 amino acids. V was trimmed by 2 bases and J by 8 bases, leaving 6 bases between them. The CDR3 sequence: CASSEGGGYTF. DNA for the CDR3: TGTGCCAGCAGTGAAGGGGGCGGCTACACCTTC.

As for this clone: At one end the junction does not follow the germline gene, possibly because of a read error. The rearrangement uses TRBV7-9 and TRBJ1-1, with no clear D. The CDR3 extends over 12 amino acids. The germline V gene has CDR1 SEHNR and CDR2 FQNEAQ (reference sequence). The CDR3 sequence is CSSSFSDTEAFF. The CDR3 DNA is TGTTCCAGCAGCTTTTCAGACACTGAAGCTTTCTTT.

V usage is TRBV6-5 and J usage is TRBJ2-2; D gene ambiguous. Trimming took 6 bases from V and 4 from J, leaving 9 bases between them. Looked up from germline, CDR1 is MNHEY and CDR2 is SVGAGI. This CDR3 contains 13 residues. The CDR3 DNA is TGTGCCAGCAGCTTCCCTTTCACCGGGGAGCTGTTTTTT. It yields the protein CASSFPFTGELFF.

The CDR3 coding sequence is TGTGCCAGCAGTCCCGGACAGGCCCCCTACGAGCAGTACTTC. Translating gives CASSPGQAPYEQYF. The chain links TRBV28 to TRBJ2-7; 7 bases line up with TRBD1. Germline V gives CDR1 MDHEN, CDR2 SYDVKM. This CDR3 region has 14 residues. Trimming at V came to 5 bases and at J to 2 bases, leaving 6 bases not matched to a gene.